This T cell receptor beta chain is drawn from a study of OX40 agonist ivuxolimab in advanced cancers. There are 13 residues in the CDR3. Trimming cost V 6 bases and J 0 bases, with 8 bases left between them. Germline V gene sequence: CDR1 MNHEY, CDR2 SVGAGI. Produced via immunoSEQ multiplex PCR; TCRdb's table is partial and in-frame only. This sample has some 78,000 clones; more than 70% occur once, and the top ten carry under 0.6%. Study results and caveats: Some nonresponders additionally presented with little normalized T-cell clonal expansion.

Points on this clone: Its antigen is as yet unknown.

The chain has TRBV6-5 and TRBJ1-1; no clear D gene. Source: CD4+ or CD8+ T cells sorted from blood, taken in a trial of the OX40 agonist ivuxolimab. This clonotype was obtained from an adult with an advanced solid tumor such as melanoma, head and neck, liver or kidney cancer. In DNA form, the CDR3 reads TGTGCCAGCAGGAACAGCATGAACACTGAAGCTTTCTTT. It translates to CASRNSMNTEAFF.